A selection of T cell receptor beta chains follows, all from one sample in a study of Ad26.COV2.S vaccination and SARS-CoV-2 variants. Generated by immunoSEQ multiplex PCR, the TCRdb table keeps only in-frame clones and is missing some. Of about 350,000 clones listed, around 89% are singletons. The specimen was peripheral blood, collected in a trial of Ad26.COV2.S vaccine versus placebo. The receptors shown here come from a person aged 18-60 years who received the Ad26.COV2.S COVID-19 vaccine or a placebo. Each CDR3 is given with its conserved first and last residue. D genes are given only for firm matches. Clone size is stated in some rows and not others, as once, few, many or a class when expanded.

D,V,J,size,CDR3,DNA
.,TRBV5-6,TRBJ1-1,.,CASSFGENTEAFF,TGTGCCAGCAGCTTTGGGGAGAACACTGAAGCTTTCTTT
.,TRBV5-1,TRBJ1-5,.,CASSAGQNSNQPQHF,TGCGCCAGCAGCGCCGGACAGAATAGCAATCAGCCCCAGCATTTT
.,TRBV10-3,TRBJ2-5,.,CAISASLGAAMSTQYF,TGTGCCATCAGTGCGTCCCTAGGGGCGGCCATGTCGACCCAGTACTTC
TRBD2,TRBV9,TRBJ2-2,.,CASSSPAGTSDTGELFF,TGTGCCAGCAGCTCACCAGCCGGGACTAGCGACACCGGGGAGCTGTTTTTT
TRBD1,TRBV9,TRBJ2-7,.,CASSVEGGTGAYEQYF,TGTGCCAGCAGCGTAGAGGGAGGGACAGGGGCCTACGAGCAGTACTTC
TRBD1,TRBV11-2,TRBJ2-3,.,CASRNRGPDGGDTQYF,TGTGCCAGCAGGAACAGGGGGCCGGACGGTGGGGATACGCAGTATTTT
.,TRBV5-1,TRBJ2-3,.,CASSFLGSNTDTQYF,TGCGCCAGCAGCTTTTTGGGGTCCAACACAGATACGCAGTATTTT
TRBD2,TRBV19,TRBJ2-1,.,CASSLLAGGNEQFF,TGTGCCAGTAGTTTGTTAGCGGGGGGCAATGAGCAGTTCTTC
.,TRBV28,TRBJ1-6,.,CASSFPATPLHF,TGTGCCAGCAGTTTTCCAGCTACACCCCTCCACTTT
.,TRBV7-2,TRBJ1-1,.,CASSYAGRTEAFF,TGTGCCAGCAGCTACGCGGGCCGCACTGAAGCTTTCTTT
TRBD2,TRBV7-8,TRBJ2-5,.,CASSSHSGGAQETQYF,TGTGCCAGCAGCTCACATAGCGGGGGGGCTCAAGAGACCCAGTACTTC
TRBD1,TRBV28,TRBJ2-7,.,CASSLRGTDRGRAPRASYEQYF,TGTGCCAGCAGTTTACGGGGGACTGACAGGGGGCGGGCTCCCCGGGCTTCCTACGAGCAGTACTTC
.,TRBV18,TRBJ2-1,.,CASSPGDEQFF,TGTGCCAGCTCACCAGGGGATGAGCAGTTCTTC
TRBD1,TRBV25-1,TRBJ1-5,.,CASRGQEDQPQHF,TGTGCCAGCAGAGGACAGGAAGATCAGCCCCAGCATTTT
.,TRBV25-1,TRBJ1-4,.,CASRNPGATNEKLFF,TGTGCCAGCAGAAATCCAGGCGCAACTAATGAAAAACTGTTTTTT
.,TRBV20-1,TRBJ1-1,.,CSASRRQFEAFF,TGCAGTGCTAGTAGGAGACAGTTTGAAGCTTTCTTT
.,TRBV20-1,TRBJ2-7,.,CSASTAAGSYYEQYF,TGCAGTGCTAGTACGGCCGCGGGGTCCTACTACGAGCAGTACTTC
.,TRBV11-2,TRBJ1-1,once,CASSLDRGSTEAFF,TGTGCCAGCAGCTTAGATCGGGGGTCCACTGAAGCTTTCTTT
TRBD2,TRBV5-1,TRBJ2-3,.,CASSLGLAGLTDTQYF,TGCGCCAGCAGCCTGGGACTAGCGGGACTCACAGATACGCAGTATTTT
.,TRBV21-1,TRBJ2-7,.,CASSKGRAGYEQYF,TGTGCCAGCAGCAAAGGTAGGGCAGGCTACGAGCAGTACTTC
.,TRBV2,TRBJ1-1,.,CASNKELNTEAFF,TGTGCCAGCAATAAAGAGTTGAACACTGAAGCTTTCTTT
.,TRBV3-1/TRBV3-2,TRBJ2-7,.,CASSQDTTGREQYF,TGTGCCAGCAGCCAAGATACGACGGGTCGCGAGCAGTACTTC
TRBD1,TRBV3-1/TRBV3-2,TRBJ1-2,.,CASSQDLGGGYTF,TGTGCCAGCAGCCAAGACTTAGGGGGCGGCTACACCTTC
TRBD1,TRBV5-8,TRBJ1-5,.,CASSPGTGVSNQPQHF,TGTGCCAGCAGCCCCGGGACAGGGGTCTCCAATCAGCCCCAGCATTTT
.,TRBV4-2,TRBJ1-5,.,CASSQVEAGDQPQHF,TGTGCCAGCAGCCAAGTTGAGGCAGGAGATCAGCCCCAGCATTTT
TRBD2,TRBV7-2,TRBJ2-5,.,CASSLTGGAVQETQYF,TGTGCCAGCAGCTTAACGGGGGGGGCTGTTCAAGAGACCCAGTACTTC
TRBD1,TRBV30,TRBJ1-2,many,CAWSVQGPGNGYTF,TGTGCCTGGAGTGTACAGGGGCCCGGGAATGGCTACACCTTC
.,TRBV6-2/TRBV6-3,TRBJ1-1,.,CASSRTLMNTEAFF,TGTGCCAGCAGCAGGACTCTTATGAACACTGAAGCTTTCTTT
TRBD2,TRBV9,TRBJ2-5,.,CASSRGLAGGGETQYF,TGTGCCAGCAGTCGCGGACTAGCGGGAGGTGGGGAGACCCAGTACTTC
TRBD1,TRBV28,TRBJ2-7,.,CASSLHRGAGWF,TGTGCCAGCAGTTTACACAGGGGGGCTGGGTGGTTC
.,TRBV12-3/TRBV12-4,TRBJ1-3,.,CASSFSGNTIYF,TGTGCCAGCAGTTTTAGTGGAAACACCATATATTTT
TRBD1,TRBV5-1,TRBJ2-7,.,CASSLGQGAKSYEQYF,TGCGCCAGCAGCTTAGGACAGGGGGCGAAGTCCTACGAGCAGTACTTC
.,TRBV15,TRBJ1-1,.,CATSRDRKGGSVNTEAFF,TGTGCCACCAGCAGAGATCGGAAGGGGGGCTCGGTGAACACTGAAGCTTTCTTT
TRBD1,TRBV30,TRBJ1-4,.,CAWSPGGGIGEKLFF,TGTGCCTGGAGTCCAGGGGGCGGGATTGGGGAAAAACTGTTTTTT
.,TRBV20-1,TRBJ1-2,.,CSASGSYGYTF,TGCAGTGCTAGCGGGAGTTATGGCTACACCTTC
.,TRBV15,TRBJ2-2,.,CATSAGVSGELFF,TGTGCCACCAGCGCCGGGGTGTCCGGGGAGCTGTTTTTT
TRBD1,TRBV19,TRBJ1-2,.,CASSLRQGKGYTF,TGTGCCAGTAGTCTTAGACAGGGGAAGGGCTACACCTTC
.,TRBV7-2,TRBJ2-1,.,CASSLVEGWGNNEQFF,TGTGCCAGCAGCTTAGTCGAGGGCTGGGGAAACAATGAGCAGTTCTTC
TRBD1,TRBV5-4,TRBJ2-3,.,CASSWTGRSTDTQYF,TGTGCCAGCAGCTGGACAGGGAGAAGCACAGATACGCAGTATTTT
TRBD2,TRBV7-8,TRBJ2-1,.,CASSLVAGAYNEQFF,TGTGCCAGCAGCTTAGTAGCGGGAGCCTACAATGAGCAGTTCTTC
TRBD2,TRBV30,TRBJ2-7,few,CAWSSGTSGRQYF,TGTGCCTGGAGCAGCGGGACTAGCGGGAGGCAGTACTTC
TRBD2,TRBV28,TRBJ2-2,.,CASSFILAGAGELFF,TGTGCCAGCAGTTTTATCCTAGCGGGAGCCGGGGAGCTGTTTTTT
.,TRBV14,TRBJ2-1,.,CASSQDSLNEQFF,TGTGCCAGCAGCCAAGATTCGCTTAATGAGCAGTTCTTC
TRBD1,TRBV19,TRBJ2-7,.,CASSDRVRDEQYF,TGTGCCAGTAGCGACAGGGTCCGGGACGAGCAGTACTTC
.,TRBV19,TRBJ2-5,once,CASSIGTATLETQYF,TGTGCCAGTAGTATAGGGACAGCGACATTGGAGACCCAGTACTTC
.,TRBV7-6,TRBJ2-1,.,CASSLTAYNEQFF,TGTGCCAGCAGCTTGACAGCCTACAATGAGCAGTTCTTC
TRBD2,TRBV28,TRBJ2-1,.,CASSLPTSGRPISLSLIHEQFF,TGTGCCAGCAGTTTACCCACTAGCGGGAGGCCCATCTCCCTCTCCTTAATCCATGAGCAGTTCTTC
TRBD2,TRBV12-3/TRBV12-4,TRBJ2-1,.,CASSLGLADEQFF,TGTGCCAGCAGTTTGGGACTAGCGGATGAGCAGTTCTTC
.,TRBV9,TRBJ1-5,.,CASSVGQGGDQPQHF,TGTGCCAGCAGCGTAGGGCAGGGAGGCGATCAGCCCCAGCATTTT
.,TRBV5-5,TRBJ2-4,.,CASSFEIAKNIQYF,TGTGCCAGCAGCTTCGAGATAGCCAAAAACATTCAGTACTTC
.,TRBV21-1,TRBJ1-2,.,CASSISGEANYGYTF,TGTGCCAGCAGCATATCAGGGGAAGCTAACTATGGCTACACCTTC